The TCR beta chain described here comes from a study of cytomegalovirus exposure and HLA in healthy donors. This CDR3 contains 14 residues. Germline CDR1 and CDR2: SGHRS and YFSETQ. V dropped 0 bases and J dropped 4; count of bases not matched to a gene: 3. Points from the study as a whole: Some TCR beta chains (roughly 160 of them) were listed as cytomegalovirus-associated. What was likely a sequencing artifact was a cluster of highly shared sequence variants.

Use of 60 Vbeta and 13 Jbeta primers characterized the PCR. Clones were read by immunoSEQ multiplex PCR, and TCRdb kept only the in-frame ones, dropping some. The data contain tens of thousands of clones, approximately 71% of them singletons. This clone came up a few times. What it binds is not known. The chain has TRBV5-1 and TRBJ1-1; 7 bases are shared with TRBD1. This clonotype was sampled from a man aged 40-49 years in good health and CMV-seronegative. Specimen: PBMCs. The CDR3 protein is CASSLGTGPTEAFF. For the CDR3, the DNA is TGCGCCAGCAGCTTGGGGACAGGACCCACTGAAGCTTTCTTT.